A single sample is the source of the 8 T cell receptor beta chains below, sequenced in a study of blood T cell repertoires in COVID-19. Clones were sequenced by immunoSEQ multiplex PCR, and TCRdb holds only the in-frame ones, with some missing. The profile shows approximately 300,000 clones, 89% of them singletons. The specimen was PBMCs or T cells enriched from blood (not recorded which). The receptors originated from a man in his fifties or sixties who had recovered from COVID-19.

The chain joins TRBV27 to TRBJ2-2; the match to TRBD2 covers 9 bases. Per germline, CDR1 MNHEY and CDR2 SMNVEV (reference sequence). This CDR3 contains 17 residues. The V gene end was trimmed by 4 bases and the J gene end by 1 base; junction bases not matched to a gene: 7. The CDR3: CASSSPQTSGNTGELFF. The CDR3 DNA reads TGTGCCAGCAGTTCTCCACAGACTAGCGGGAACACCGGGGAGCTGTTTTTT.

The chain joins TRBV9 to TRBJ1-6, with 10 bases aligning to TRBD1. The CDR3 is 13 residues long. Germline V gives CDR1 SGDLS, CDR2 YYNGEE. After removal of 7 bases from V and 5 bases from J, the junction contained 0 bases not matched to a gene. In nucleotides, the CDR3 is TGTGCCAGCGGGACAGGGGATAATTCACCCCTCCACTTT. This sequence encodes CASGTGDNSPLHF.

The chain is built from TRBV2 and TRBJ1-5; D is possibly TRBD1 (5 bases). The CDR3 has 14 residues. With 4 bases removed from V and 4 bases from J, the gap between germline ends came to 11 bases. Germline V lookup: CDR1 SNHLY, CDR2 FYNNEI. The CDR3 coding sequence is TGTGCCAGCAGTGCTGACAGCGGGAATCAGCCCCAGCATTTT. Protein sequence: CASSADSGNQPQHF.

The rearrangement joins TRBV19 to TRBJ1-2; D unresolved. Germline lookup yields CDR1 LNHDA and CDR2 SQIVND (reference sequence). V dropped 3 bases and J dropped 5 bases, with 13 bases sitting between them. The CDR3 sequence is 14 residues long. This chain's CDR3 is CASSIGEGQYGYTF. In DNA, the CDR3 is TGTGCCAGTAGTATTGGGGAGGGCCAGTATGGCTACACCTTC.

This clone has a handful of counts. The chain recombines TRBV2 with TRBJ2-7; D is undetermined. The CDR3 extends over 12 amino acids. V was clipped by 2 bases and J by 5 bases, with 7 bases between them. CDR1 SNHLY and CDR2 FYNNEI come from the germline V gene. CDR3 coding DNA: TGTGCCAGCAGTGAAACAGTCAACGAGCAGTACTTC. This sequence encodes CASSETVNEQYF.

CDR3 amino acids: CASNSGTGGTGELFF. The CDR3 DNA reads as TGTGCCAGCAATTCTGGGACAGGGGGCACCGGGGAGCTGTTTTTT. The chain has TRBV6-6 and TRBJ2-2; 11 bases line up with TRBD1. V was clipped by 7 bases and J by 4 bases; unmatched bases: 5. The CDR3 spans 15 residues. The germline gives CDR1 MNHNY, CDR2 SVGAGI (reference sequence).

The chain is built from TRBV7-8 and TRBJ1-2; D might be TRBD1 (5 bases). The V end was cut by 2 bases, the J end by 4 bases, with 17 bases between. Germline V CDR1 and CDR2: SGHVS, FQNEAQ. There are 16 residues in the CDR3. The CDR3 nucleotides are TGTGCCAGCAGCTTAAGTTCCGCAGGGTGGGTCTATGGCTACACCTTC. Encoded protein: CASSLSSAGWVYGYTF. The complete variable domain, with remaining parts taken from reference TRBV7-8 and TRBJ1-2, reads GAGVSQSPRYKVAKRGQDVALRCDPISGHVSLFWYQQALGQGPEFLTYFQNEAQLDKSGLPSDRFFAERPEGSVSTLKIQRTQQEDSAVYLCASSLSSAGWVYGYTFGSGTRLTVV.

The rearrangement joins TRBV11-2 to TRBJ2-7; 12 positions match TRBD2. The ends lost 7 bases at V and 3 bases at J; junction bases unmatched: 10. The CDR3 runs 16 residues. Germline V lookup: CDR1 SGHAT, CDR2 FQNNGV. The CDR3 reads CASNILSTSGSYEQYF. The CDR3 nucleotides read TGTGCCAGCAACATCCTGTCGACTAGCGGGAGCTACGAGCAGTACTTC.